The rows below give T cell receptor beta chains drawn from one sample of a study of blood T cells in healthy people across ages. TCRdb analysed the 5' RACE reads with MiXCR anew, one entry per CDR3 protein. The repertoire holds about 1.8 million distinct CDR3 sequences, with about 49% as singletons. Sequencing was performed on blood. The origin of the receptors is a woman aged 40 to 50 in good health. Each CDR3 is given with its conserved first and last residue. Each record gives: D gene, V gene, J gene, clone size, CDR3 protein, CDR3 DNA. D genes are given only for firm matches. Size values are once, few and many counts, or a class for expanded clones, and some rows have none.

TRBD2	TRBV29-1	TRBJ2-3	once	CSVTTSGGTDTQYF	TGCAGCGTCACGACTAGCGGGGGCACAGATACGCAGTATTTT
NA	TRBV10-3	TRBJ1-2	NA	CVISQGNRYGYTF	TGTGTAATTAGCCAGGGGAATCGGTATGGCTACACCTTC
NA	TRBV20-1	TRBJ1-5	NA	CSASDAYSNQPQHF	TGCAGTGCTAGTGACGCATATAGCAATCAGCCCCAGCATTTT
NA	TRBV7-2	TRBJ2-7	few	CASSQVKPSPRYEQYF	TGTGCCAGCAGCCAAGTCAAGCCTAGCCCGAGATACGAGCAGTACTTC
NA	TRBV24-1	TRBJ2-3	many	CATSEPSLSDTQYF	TGTGCCACCAGTGAGCCTAGCCTATCAGATACGCAGTATTTT
NA	TRBV20-1	TRBJ1-2	NA	CSATRGAGGYTF	TGCAGTGCTACTAGGGGGGCCGGTGGCTACACCTTC
NA	TRBV19	TRBJ2-3	NA	CASSPSFTRGTDTQYF	TGTGCCAGTAGTCCCTCGTTTACCCGGGGCACAGATACGCAGTATTTT
NA	TRBV29-1	TRBJ2-3	few	CSVEGGYETQYF	TGCAGCGTTGAAGGGGGGTACGAGACGCAGTATTTT
TRBD1	TRBV5-1	TRBJ2-5	NA	CASSGGRDRWIETQYF	TGCGCCAGCAGCGGGGGCCGGGACAGATGGATAGAGACCCAGTACTTC
TRBD2	TRBV29-1	TRBJ2-3	NA	CSVEGTSGNTDTQYF	TGCAGCGTTGAAGGGACTAGCGGGAACACAGATACGCAGTATTTT
NA	TRBV20-1	TRBJ2-3	NA	CSASAGDTDTQYF	TGCAGTGCCAGCGCAGGGGACACAGATACGCAGTATTTT
NA	TRBV20-1	TRBJ2-7	few	CSANEGLREQYF	TGCAGTGCTAACGAGGGGCTAAGGGAGCAGTACTTC
TRBD2	TRBV6-2/TRBV6-3	TRBJ2-1	NA	CASSKSGGAYEQFF	TGTGCCAGCAGTAAAAGCGGGGGGGCCTATGAGCAGTTCTTC
TRBD1	TRBV28	TRBJ2-1	NA	CAARTGGGNEQFF	TGTGCCGCCAGGACAGGGGGCGGCAATGAGCAGTTCTTC
NA	TRBV4-3	TRBJ1-1	NA	CASSQGERGSAEAFF	TGCGCCAGCAGCCAAGGGGAGCGGGGGAGCGCCGAAGCTTTCTTT
NA	TRBV20-1	TRBJ2-1	few	CSADSPYDNEQFF	TGCAGTGCCGATTCTCCTTATGACAATGAGCAGTTCTTC
TRBD1	TRBV15	TRBJ2-7	NA	CATSPRMGRQGYEQYF	TGTGCCACCAGCCCCCGTATGGGTAGACAGGGGTACGAGCAGTACTTC
NA	TRBV11-1	TRBJ2-7	NA	CASSFGPGAYEQYF	TGTGCCAGCAGCTTTGGTCCAGGGGCCTACGAGCAGTACTTC
NA	TRBV2	TRBJ2-7	NA	CASSAQDVFYEQYF	TGTGCCAGCAGTGCGCAGGACGTTTTCTACGAGCAGTACTTC
NA	TRBV15	TRBJ2-3	few	CATSRRRGAAGTDTQYF	TGTGCCACCAGCAGGCGTCGCGGGGCCGCCGGCACAGATACGCAGTATTTT
NA	TRBV29-1	TRBJ2-1	few	CGVDSWASGNEQFF	TGCGGCGTTGACAGTTGGGCTTCGGGGAATGAGCAGTTCTTC
NA	TRBV7-9	TRBJ2-5	NA	CASSLVSSGGAETQYF	TGTGCCAGCAGCTTAGTGTCGTCGGGGGGCGCAGAGACCCAGTACTTC
NA	TRBV20-1	TRBJ2-1	NA	CSATRDESSYNEQFF	TGCAGTGCTACTCGAGACGAAAGCTCCTACAATGAGCAGTTCTTC
NA	TRBV2	TRBJ2-1	NA	CASGVGSSYSEQFF	TGTGCTTCTGGGGTGGGGAGCTCCTACAGTGAGCAGTTCTTC
NA	TRBV5-5	TRBJ2-1	once	CASSLPQRSNNEQFF	TGTGCCAGCAGCTTGCCACAACGCTCCAACAATGAGCAGTTCTTC
NA	TRBV12-3/TRBV12-4	TRBJ1-5	NA	CASSFDAGQLNQPQHF	TGTGCCAGCAGTTTTGATGCTGGACAGCTCAATCAGCCCCAGCATTTT
TRBD1	TRBV5-1	TRBJ2-7	NA	CASSVGTGGAYSEQYF	TGCGCCAGCAGCGTTGGGACAGGGGGCGCCTACAGCGAGCAGTACTTC
NA	TRBV7-2	TRBJ1-6	NA	CASSRPGQVKSPLHF	TGTGCCAGCAGCCGGCCGGGACAAGTGAAATCACCCCTCCACTTT
NA	TRBV10-3	TRBJ1-5	few	CAISEAQGSGQPQHF	TGTGCCATCAGTGAGGCGCAGGGATCGGGTCAGCCCCAGCATTTT
NA	TRBV5-1	TRBJ1-3	NA	CASSSWGDTIYF	TGCGCCAGCAGCTCCTGGGGGGACACCATATATTTT
TRBD1	TRBV28	TRBJ2-7	NA	CASSASGTGLSYEQYF	TGTGCCAGCAGTGCCTCCGGGACAGGGCTCTCCTACGAGCAGTACTTC
TRBD1	TRBV28	TRBJ2-7	few	CASIGQGGTYEQYF	TGTGCCAGCATTGGACAGGGTGGGACCTACGAGCAGTACTTC
TRBD2	TRBV11-2	TRBJ2-6	NA	CASSWPGGALSGANVLTF	TGTGCCAGCAGCTGGCCGGGGGGGGCTCTCTCTGGGGCCAACGTCCTGACTTTC
NA	TRBV6-1	TRBJ2-6	NA	CASSPAGTVNSGANVLTF	TGTGCCAGCAGTCCCGCCGGAACAGTGAACTCTGGGGCCAACGTCCTGACTTTC
TRBD1	TRBV12-3/TRBV12-4	TRBJ2-3	NA	CASRAPGQGTDTQYF	TGTGCCAGCAGGGCTCCGGGACAGGGAACAGATACGCAGTATTTT
NA	TRBV20-1	TRBJ2-7	NA	CSARAGHGAYEQYF	TGCAGTGCTAGGGCAGGACACGGTGCCTACGAGCAGTACTTC
TRBD2	TRBV4-2	TRBJ2-3	NA	CASSPQATSGLDTQYF	TGTGCCAGCAGCCCTCAGGCAACTAGCGGGCTAGATACGCAGTATTTT
NA	TRBV29-1	TRBJ1-2	NA	CSAGHGAGSGYGYTF	TGCAGCGCCGGACACGGGGCGGGGAGTGGGTATGGCTACACCTTC
NA	TRBV20-1	TRBJ2-2	NA	CSASARGGRDTGELFF	TGCAGTGCTAGTGCCAGAGGGGGGAGGGACACCGGGGAGCTGTTTTTT
TRBD2	TRBV6-1	TRBJ2-7	few	CASSVGTSGGRSYEQYF	TGTGCCAGCAGTGTTGGGACTAGCGGGGGACGCTCCTACGAGCAGTACTTC
NA	TRBV20-1	TRBJ2-7	few	CSARAATSTYEQYF	TGCAGTGCTAGAGCGGCTACTAGCACCTACGAGCAGTACTTC
NA	TRBV4-2	TRBJ1-1	NA	CASSQDSLGELGTEAFF	TGTGCCAGCAGCCAAGATAGTCTCGGGGAGCTGGGGACTGAAGCTTTCTTT